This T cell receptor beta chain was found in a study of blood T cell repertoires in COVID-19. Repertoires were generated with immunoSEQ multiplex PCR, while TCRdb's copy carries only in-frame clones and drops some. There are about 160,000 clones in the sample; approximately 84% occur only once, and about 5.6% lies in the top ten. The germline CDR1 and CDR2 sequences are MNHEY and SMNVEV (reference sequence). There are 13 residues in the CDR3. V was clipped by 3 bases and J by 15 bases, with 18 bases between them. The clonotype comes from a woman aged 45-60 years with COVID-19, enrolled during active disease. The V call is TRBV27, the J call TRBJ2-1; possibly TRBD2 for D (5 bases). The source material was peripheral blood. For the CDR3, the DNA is TGTGCCAGCAGTTTCGAAGGGAGACCCCCTTTGTTCTTC. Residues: CASSFEGRPPLFF.